The rows below give T cell receptor beta chains drawn from one sample of a study of tumor-infiltrating lymphocytes in localized non-small cell lung cancer. Libraries were prepared by immunoSEQ multiplex PCR; TCRdb keeps only in-frame clonotypes and omits some of them. The sample gives about 18,000 clones, roughly three quarters of which show up once; 4.9% is in the top ten. The sequencing sample was made of lung tumor tissue. The receptors derive from a human donor with non-small cell lung cancer. CDR3s include the opening cysteine and the closing phenylalanine or tryptophan. The order of the fields is CDR3 length, clone size, D gene, V gene, J gene, CDR3 protein, CDR3 DNA. D genes are given only for firm matches. Clone size is not always given. Where it is, it says once, few, many or a class for expanded clones.

19	-	TRBD2	TRBV27	TRBJ2-3	CASSRRMMGGPWLSGTQYF	TGTGCCAGCAGTCGACGTATGATGGGAGGGCCATGGCTTTCTGGTACGCAGTATTTT
15	-	TRBD2	TRBV10-3	TRBJ2-5	CAISVRREGLGTQYF	TGTGCCATCAGTGTGCGGCGGGAGGGTTTAGGGACCCAGTACTTC
13	-	TRBD1	TRBV5-6	TRBJ1-1	CASSPGQGPRAFF	TGTGCCAGCAGCCCAGGACAGGGCCCGCGGGCTTTCTTT
15	-	TRBD2	TRBV6-1	TRBJ2-7	CASSEELAGSYEQYF	TGTGCCAGCAGTGAAGAATTAGCGGGGAGCTACGAGCAGTACTTC
15	-	TRBD2	TRBV5-4	TRBJ2-7	CASSLEGTSGNEQYF	TGTGCCAGCAGCTTGGAGGGGACTAGCGGTAACGAGCAGTACTTC
14	-	TRBD1	TRBV11-1	TRBJ2-7	CASSSGQPPYEQYF	TGTGCCAGCAGCTCGGGACAGCCGCCCTACGAGCAGTACTTC
15	-	-	TRBV5-3	TRBJ2-1	CARSLDSFSVHEQFF	TGTGCCAGAAGCTTGGATTCGTTTTCAGTTCACGAGCAGTTCTTC
15	-	-	TRBV15	TRBJ2-7	CATSRGGVAEGEQYF	TGTGCCACCAGCAGGGGTGGGGTCGCGGAAGGGGAGCAGTACTTC
15	few	-	TRBV10-3	TRBJ2-3	CAISGSKGEGDTQYF	TGTGCCATCAGTGGGTCTAAGGGGGAGGGAGATACGCAGTATTTT
18	-	TRBD2	TRBV30	TRBJ2-3	CASKVDSLRLAGTDTQYF	TGTGCTTCGAAGGTGGACTCTCTTCGACTAGCGGGGACAGATACGCAGTATTTT
16	-	-	TRBV2	TRBJ2-5	CASRGAQGTSTGEQYF	TGTGCCAGCAGGGGCGCGCAGGGGACCTCGACGGGAGAGCAGTACTTC
14	-	-	TRBV6-5	TRBJ1-1	CASSYSGGDTEAFF	TGTGCCAGCAGTTACTCCGGGGGGGACACTGAAGCTTTCTTT
14	-	TRBD2	TRBV9	TRBJ2-7	CASSVGREGYEQYF	TGTGCCAGCAGCGTAGGGCGGGAGGGATACGAGCAGTACTTC
12	-	-	TRBV25-1	TRBJ2-7	CASSVENYEQYF	TGTGCCAGCAGTGTAGAGAATTACGAGCAGTACTTC
14	-	TRBD2	TRBV7-3	TRBJ2-1	CASQMGTSSDEQFF	TGTGCCAGCCAAATGGGGACTAGCTCGGATGAGCAGTTCTTC
14	-	-	TRBV11-2	TRBJ1-1	CASSLRELGTEAFF	TGTGCCAGCAGCTTAAGGGAATTGGGAACTGAAGCTTTCTTT
14	few	-	TRBV5-5	TRBJ2-7	CASSYSRTSYEQYF	TGTGCCAGCAGCTATTCAAGAACCTCCTACGAGCAGTACTTC
13	-	-	TRBV7-2	TRBJ2-1	CASSLVGINEQFF	TGTGCCAGCAGCTTAGTTGGCATCAATGAGCAGTTCTTC
16	medium-sized	TRBD1	TRBV4-1	TRBJ1-5	CASSPGQGGSNQPQHF	TGCGCCAGCAGCCCGGGACAGGGGGGCAGCAATCAGCCCCAGCATTTT
20	-	-	TRBV30	TRBJ1-4	CAWSPARGRAWLATNEKLFF	TGTGCCTGGAGCCCAGCCAGGGGAAGGGCCTGGCTTGCAACTAATGAAAAACTGTTTTTT
16	-	-	TRBV21-1	TRBJ2-2	CASSKEILANTGELFF	TGTGCCAGCAGCAAAGAAATACTCGCGAACACCGGGGAGCTGTTTTTT
15	-	TRBD1	TRBV19	TRBJ2-7	CASSIAGTGAYEQYF	TGTGCCAGTAGTATAGCCGGGACAGGCGCTTACGAGCAGTACTTC
13	-	-	TRBV19	TRBJ2-5	CASSSRESETQYF	TGTGCCAGTAGTAGCAGGGAATCCGAGACCCAGTACTTC
15	-	TRBD2	TRBV5-1	TRBJ2-5	CASSDLLAGEETQYF	TGCGCCAGCAGCGATCTACTAGCGGGAGAAGAGACCCAGTACTTC
13	-	-	TRBV7-2	TRBJ1-1	CASSLTGFTEAFF	TGTGCCAGCAGCTTAACAGGGTTCACTGAAGCTTTCTTT
15	-	TRBD1	TRBV4-2	TRBJ2-1	CASSPDRAPHNEQFF	TGTGCCAGCAGCCCCGACAGGGCGCCCCACAATGAGCAGTTCTTC
16	few	-	TRBV4-3	TRBJ2-1	CASSQDGGGAGDEQFF	TGCGCCAGCAGCCAAGATGGGGGGGGCGCAGGGGATGAGCAGTTCTTC